This record looks at one T cell receptor (beta chain) sequence and its context. The data originate from a study of blood T cells in healthy people across ages. This CDR3 has 14 amino acids. Trimming took 7 bases from V and 4 from J, leaving 19 bases between them. CDR1 and CDR2 (germline): DFQATT, SNEGSKA (reference sequence). For the second PCR, which ran for roughly 7 to 11 cycles, a sample-barcoded 5' primer and a J-beta primer mix were used. TCRdb ran MiXCR on the 5' RACE reads and lists one entry per CDR3 protein. Here the sample spans 1.5 million to 1.8 million distinct CDR3 sequences, 35% to 45% being singletons.

The rearrangement uses TRBV20-1 and TRBJ1-2; D is unresolved. This sequence originates from a woman aged 18-35 years in good health. Sequences were obtained from blood. CDR3: CSGTVREGGYGYTF. DNA for the CDR3: TGCAGTGGGACGGTCCGGGAAGGCGGCTATGGCTACACCTTC.